A selection of T cell receptor beta chains follows, all from one sample in a study of cytomegalovirus exposure and HLA in healthy donors. Data came from immunoSEQ multiplex PCR; TCRdb stores just in-frame clones and leaves some out. Of 100,000 or so clones listed, around 80% were seen once; the top ten hold 1.2%. Sequencing input: PBMCs. The receptor set was obtained from a young woman in good health and CMV-seronegative. Both conserved end residues are part of each CDR3. D genes are given only for firm matches. Not every row has a clone size; where given, it reads once, few, many or a size class.

d_call: .
v_call: TRBV5-1
j_call: TRBJ2-5
clone_size: .
cdr3_nt: TGCGCCAGCAGCTTGACTGCAGGGCTACAAGAGACCCAGTACTTC
cdr3_aa: CASSLTAGLQETQYF

d_call: TRBD1
v_call: TRBV15
j_call: TRBJ1-5
clone_size: .
cdr3_nt: TGTGCCACCAGCAGAGTGTCAGGGGGCCATCAGCCCCAGCATTTT
cdr3_aa: CATSRVSGGHQPQHF

d_call: .
v_call: TRBV10-2
j_call: TRBJ2-3
clone_size: .
cdr3_nt: TGCGCCAGCAGTTGGATCCCTGGGGGGTTGAAGGCAGATACGCAGTATTTT
cdr3_aa: CASSWIPGGLKADTQYF

d_call: TRBD1
v_call: TRBV5-1
j_call: TRBJ2-7
clone_size: .
cdr3_nt: TGCGCCAGCAGCTATACGTACAGGGGTGGCGAGCAGTACTTC
cdr3_aa: CASSYTYRGGEQYF

d_call: .
v_call: TRBV19
j_call: TRBJ2-3
clone_size: .
cdr3_nt: TGTGCCAGTAGTATCGCCGGGACAGATACGCAGTATTTT
cdr3_aa: CASSIAGTDTQYF

d_call: .
v_call: TRBV7-9
j_call: TRBJ1-4
clone_size: .
cdr3_nt: TGTTCCAGCAGCCAGGACAGCCATAATGAAAAACTGTTTTTT
cdr3_aa: CSSSQDSHNEKLFF

d_call: TRBD1
v_call: TRBV27
j_call: TRBJ2-1
clone_size: .
cdr3_nt: TGTGCCAGCAGTTCGCGCCTCCGGACAGGGGAGGGGCAGTTCTTC
cdr3_aa: CASSSRLRTGEGQFF

d_call: .
v_call: TRBV11-2
j_call: TRBJ2-2
clone_size: .
cdr3_nt: TGTGCCAGCAGCTTACGGGAGACAGTTTCTGGGGAGCTGTTTTTT
cdr3_aa: CASSLRETVSGELFF

d_call: TRBD1
v_call: TRBV29-1
j_call: TRBJ2-5
clone_size: .
cdr3_nt: TGCAGCGCTACCTGGACAGGGTCCCTGGCCCAGTACTTC
cdr3_aa: CSATWTGSLAQYF

d_call: .
v_call: TRBV28
j_call: TRBJ2-7
clone_size: .
cdr3_nt: TGTGCCAGCAGTCTGTACTATTACGAGCAGTACTTC
cdr3_aa: CASSLYYYEQYF

d_call: TRBD2
v_call: TRBV11-2
j_call: TRBJ2-7
clone_size: .
cdr3_nt: TGTGCCAGCAGCCCAAGGGTTGGACTAGCTATCGAGCAGTACTTC
cdr3_aa: CASSPRVGLAIEQYF

d_call: .
v_call: TRBV10-3
j_call: TRBJ2-3
clone_size: .
cdr3_nt: TGTGCCATCAGTGCCCCCCTCGGCGGCGGTACTAGCACAGATACGCAGTATTTT
cdr3_aa: CAISAPLGGGTSTDTQYF

d_call: .
v_call: TRBV5-1
j_call: TRBJ1-5
clone_size: .
cdr3_nt: TGCGCCAGCAGCCCGGGATTAAATAGCAATCAGCCCCAGCATTTT
cdr3_aa: CASSPGLNSNQPQHF

d_call: .
v_call: TRBV14
j_call: TRBJ2-7
clone_size: .
cdr3_nt: TGTGCCAGCAGCCAATCCGGTTTTGTAGCGGAAACCTACGAGCAGTACTTC
cdr3_aa: CASSQSGFVAETYEQYF

d_call: TRBD1
v_call: TRBV2
j_call: TRBJ1-4
clone_size: .
cdr3_nt: TGTGCCAGCAGGAGGACAGGGGGCCTTACTCTTAATGAAAAACTGTTTTTT
cdr3_aa: CASRRTGGLTLNEKLFF

d_call: .
v_call: TRBV28
j_call: TRBJ2-4
clone_size: .
cdr3_nt: TGTGCCAGCAGGAGCCCAGGCCCCCAAGCCAAAAACATTCAGTACTTC
cdr3_aa: CASRSPGPQAKNIQYF

d_call: TRBD1
v_call: TRBV28
j_call: TRBJ1-5
clone_size: once
cdr3_nt: TGTGCCAGCAAGACAGGGGGCGGGGGTCAGCCCCAGCATTTT
cdr3_aa: CASKTGGGGQPQHF

d_call: TRBD2
v_call: TRBV7-9
j_call: TRBJ2-3
clone_size: .
cdr3_nt: TGTGCCAGCAGCCCGGGACTAGCGGGGTTTAGCACAGATACGCAGTATTTT
cdr3_aa: CASSPGLAGFSTDTQYF

d_call: TRBD1
v_call: TRBV28
j_call: TRBJ2-7
clone_size: .
cdr3_nt: TGTGCCAGCAGTACGGTGACAGGGCGTCCTCCCTACGAGCAGTACTTC
cdr3_aa: CASSTVTGRPPYEQYF

d_call: .
v_call: TRBV7-9
j_call: TRBJ2-5
clone_size: few
cdr3_nt: TGTGCCAGCAGCGCCTCCGGGGGTATCACGGAGACCCAGTACTTC
cdr3_aa: CASSASGGITETQYF

d_call: TRBD2
v_call: TRBV4-3
j_call: TRBJ2-1
clone_size: .
cdr3_nt: TGCGCCAGCAGCCAAGTTAATAGCGGGGGGACGAATGAGCAGTTCTTC
cdr3_aa: CASSQVNSGGTNEQFF

d_call: .
v_call: TRBV15
j_call: TRBJ1-5
clone_size: .
cdr3_nt: TGTGCCACCAGCCCGACAGGTTGGTATCAGCCCCAGCATTTT
cdr3_aa: CATSPTGWYQPQHF

d_call: .
v_call: TRBV28
j_call: TRBJ1-2
clone_size: .
cdr3_nt: TGTGCCAGCAGTTCGGGCGGCAAGGGGGAATATGGCTACACCTTC
cdr3_aa: CASSSGGKGEYGYTF

d_call: TRBD1
v_call: TRBV4-3
j_call: TRBJ1-1
clone_size: .
cdr3_nt: TGCGCCAGCAGCCAAGAAAACAGGGGCCCTGAGACTATGAACACTGAAGCTTTCTTT
cdr3_aa: CASSQENRGPETMNTEAFF

d_call: TRBD2
v_call: TRBV7-9
j_call: TRBJ2-1
clone_size: .
cdr3_nt: TGTGCCAGCAGCTCTCGCCGGGACTACCAGTACAATGAGCAGTTCTTC
cdr3_aa: CASSSRRDYQYNEQFF

d_call: TRBD2
v_call: TRBV30
j_call: TRBJ2-3
clone_size: .
cdr3_nt: TGTGCCTGGAGCCAGCGGGAGAGGGATACGCAGTATTTT
cdr3_aa: CAWSQRERDTQYF

d_call: .
v_call: TRBV6-6
j_call: TRBJ1-4
clone_size: few
cdr3_nt: TGTGCCAGCAGTTACCGAGGCTACAGGGTACTCGCGTTACTGTTTTTT
cdr3_aa: CASSYRGYRVLALLFF

d_call: .
v_call: TRBV19
j_call: TRBJ1-3
clone_size: .
cdr3_nt: TGTGCCAGTAGTGTCCGGGACAATGGAAACACCATATATTTT
cdr3_aa: CASSVRDNGNTIYF

d_call: TRBD1
v_call: TRBV5-1
j_call: TRBJ2-1
clone_size: once
cdr3_nt: TGCGCCAGCAGCTTAGCGGGACAGGGCACCTACAATGAGCAGTTCTTC
cdr3_aa: CASSLAGQGTYNEQFF

d_call: TRBD2
v_call: TRBV5-1
j_call: TRBJ2-3
clone_size: .
cdr3_nt: TGCGCCAGTGCACTAGCGGGGGTAGATACGCAGTATTTT
cdr3_aa: CASALAGVDTQYF

d_call: .
v_call: TRBV4-3
j_call: TRBJ1-6
clone_size: .
cdr3_nt: TGCGCCAGCAGCCCCTCCCCGCCAGTCAGTTCACCCCTCCACTTT
cdr3_aa: CASSPSPPVSSPLHF

d_call: TRBD1
v_call: TRBV7-2
j_call: TRBJ1-3
clone_size: .
cdr3_nt: TGTGCCAGCAGCTTAGTGGCCCCGGGGGACAGTATTCCCGGAAACACCATATATTTT
cdr3_aa: CASSLVAPGDSIPGNTIYF

d_call: .
v_call: TRBV4-3
j_call: TRBJ1-3
clone_size: few
cdr3_nt: TGCGCCAGCAGCCAAGGAGCGTCGGGTCGGGACACCATATATTTT
cdr3_aa: CASSQGASGRDTIYF

d_call: TRBD1
v_call: TRBV7-2
j_call: TRBJ1-5
clone_size: few
cdr3_nt: TGTGCCAGCAGCTTAGGCTTCGACAGGGGGGATAATCAGCCCCAGCATTTT
cdr3_aa: CASSLGFDRGDNQPQHF

d_call: .
v_call: TRBV5-1
j_call: TRBJ2-3
clone_size: .
cdr3_nt: TGCGCCAGCAGCTTGATTGGGCCTCCAGGGGAAGGGGGGGGAGATACGCAGTATTTT
cdr3_aa: CASSLIGPPGEGGGDTQYF

d_call: .
v_call: TRBV19
j_call: TRBJ1-2
clone_size: .
cdr3_nt: TGTGCCAGTAGGTGGACAGCTCAGACTAACTATGGCTACACCTTC
cdr3_aa: CASRWTAQTNYGYTF

d_call: TRBD1
v_call: TRBV5-1
j_call: TRBJ2-6
clone_size: .
cdr3_nt: TGCGCCAGCAGCTTGGGGATATACAGGGGACCGGCCAACGTCCTGACTTTC
cdr3_aa: CASSLGIYRGPANVLTF

d_call: .
v_call: TRBV6-1
j_call: TRBJ1-2
clone_size: .
cdr3_nt: TGTGCCAGCAACGAACCCTCGGGAGGCTACACCTTC
cdr3_aa: CASNEPSGGYTF

d_call: .
v_call: TRBV28
j_call: TRBJ2-3
clone_size: .
cdr3_nt: TGTGCCAGCACCCTAGGGGGTCGGGCGGCTTTTTCCACAGATACGCAGTATTTT
cdr3_aa: CASTLGGRAAFSTDTQYF

d_call: .
v_call: TRBV7-9
j_call: TRBJ1-1
clone_size: .
cdr3_nt: TGTGCCAGCAGCTTAGCGGGGGCGAACACTGAAGCTTTCTTT
cdr3_aa: CASSLAGANTEAFF

d_call: TRBD1
v_call: TRBV9
j_call: TRBJ2-2
clone_size: .
cdr3_nt: TGTGCCAGCAGCGTAGGGGCCACGTACAGGGGTCCGAACACCGGGGAGCTGTTTTTT
cdr3_aa: CASSVGATYRGPNTGELFF

d_call: TRBD1
v_call: TRBV15
j_call: TRBJ1-5
clone_size: .
cdr3_nt: TGTGCCACCAGCAGAGATTACAGGGGGGACAACAATCAGCCCCAGCATTTT
cdr3_aa: CATSRDYRGDNNQPQHF

d_call: .
v_call: TRBV7-3
j_call: TRBJ2-2
clone_size: .
cdr3_nt: TGTGCCAGCAGCTTAACTGGGCAGGGCAGGGTTCTTTCCGGGGAGCTGTTTTTT
cdr3_aa: CASSLTGQGRVLSGELFF

d_call: .
v_call: TRBV5-5
j_call: TRBJ1-6
clone_size: .
cdr3_nt: TGTGCCAGCAGCTTGGGTGGTCCGGGACTCAAGAGCTCCTATAATTCCCCCCTCCACTTT
cdr3_aa: CASSLGGPGLKSSYNSPLHF

d_call: .
v_call: TRBV6-1
j_call: TRBJ1-6
clone_size: .
cdr3_nt: TGTGCCAGCAGTGAAAGGGGCGATTGGAATTCACCCCTCCACTTT
cdr3_aa: CASSERGDWNSPLHF

d_call: .
v_call: TRBV6-1
j_call: TRBJ2-5
clone_size: few
cdr3_nt: TGTGCCAGCAGTGAGACTGCATTGGAGACCCAGTACTTC
cdr3_aa: CASSETALETQYF

d_call: .
v_call: TRBV7-6
j_call: TRBJ2-7
clone_size: few
cdr3_nt: TGTGCCAGCAGCTTTAGGGGGGGACCCTCCTACGAGCAGTACTTC
cdr3_aa: CASSFRGGPSYEQYF

d_call: .
v_call: TRBV15
j_call: TRBJ1-5
clone_size: .
cdr3_nt: TGTGCCACCAGCAGAGTGGGCGGACAGACGAATCAGCCCCAGCATTTT
cdr3_aa: CATSRVGGQTNQPQHF